These 10 T cell receptor beta chains were sequenced from one sample in a study of vaccination and CD4 T cells after COVID-19. Sequencing of DNA taken from cultured CD4+ T cells relied on the Oncomine TCR Beta short-read assay. TCRdb itself ran the PCR reads through MiXCR, one entry per CDR3 protein. This table has roughly 18,000 distinct CDR3 sequences, approximately 50% appearing once. Their recognized antigens are unknown. As to treatment: roughly 11-day PBMC culture with coronavirus spike peptide pools or control peptides (ViraFEST assay). The sample taken for sequencing was CD4+ T cells from blood, cultured in vitro. These receptor sequences come from a human donor who had recovered from COVID-19.

The rearrangement joins TRBV29-1 to TRBJ1-1; D is undetermined. This CDR3 has 12 residues. The V and J ends lost 2 bases and 5 bases respectively, with 9 bases between them. CDR1 and CDR2 from the germline V gene are SQVTM and ANQGSEA. For the CDR3, the DNA is TGCAGCGTTGAAAATAGTGGGACTGAAGCTTTCTTT. Protein product: CSVENSGTEAFF.

This chain uses TRBV11-3 with TRBJ2-3, with D tentatively TRBD1 (5 bases). Trimming took off 0 bases at V and 3 bases at J, with 10 bases between the two ends. The CDR3 extends over 15 amino acids. CDR1 and CDR2 (germline): SGHNT, YENEEA. As DNA, the CDR3 is TGTGCCAGCAGCTTAGAAGGGGAAAGAACAGATACGCAGTATTTT. Amino acid sequence: CASSLEGERTDTQYF.

The chain couples TRBV6-1 to TRBJ2-1, with 8 bases fitting TRBD2. The length of the CDR3 is 15 residues. The V segment lost 6 bases and the J segment 3 bases; nucleotides outside the gene matches: 7. CDR1 and CDR2 from the germline V gene are MNHNS and SASEGT. The CDR3 DNA is TGTGCCAGCAGCCTTGGCGGGGGGCTCTACAATGAGCAGTTCTTC. This translates into CASSLGGGLYNEQFF.

This clonotype has just a few counts. V usage is TRBV2 and J usage is TRBJ1-1; a possible D gene is TRBD1 (5 bases). The ends were cut back, 5 bases at V and 1 base at J, with 14 bases in the middle. This CDR3 has 15 amino acids. The germline V gene encodes CDR1 SNHLY and CDR2 FYNNEI. CDR3 protein: CASSPEQASNTEAFF. In DNA, the CDR3 is TGTGCCAGCAGTCCTGAACAGGCGTCGAACACTGAAGCTTTCTTT.

Only a few counts were recorded for this clonotype. The V call is TRBV20-1, the J call TRBJ1-2; TRBD1 matches at 8 bases. Germline CDR1 is DFQATT and CDR2 is SNEGSKA (reference sequence). V was pared by 6 bases and J by 3 bases, with 6 bases of the junction left unmatched. This CDR3 has 13 amino acids. CDR3 sequence: CSAADRAYYGYTF. The CDR3 nucleotides are TGCAGTGCGGCGGACAGGGCATACTATGGCTACACCTTC.

This rearrangement joins TRBV19 to TRBJ1-1; weak D call: TRBD1 (6 bases). The ends were cut back, 3 bases at V and 7 bases at J, with 18 bases in the middle. The CDR3 loop spans 15 amino acids. CDR1 is LNHDA and CDR2 is SQIVND in the germline V gene (reference sequence). This chain's CDR3 is CASSIMPRGMLEAFF. For the CDR3, the DNA is TGTGCCAGTAGTATTATGCCCAGGGGAATGCTTGAAGCTTTCTTT.

The V gene is TRBV28, the J gene TRBJ2-1; 8 nucleotides align to TRBD2. V was pared by 2 bases and J by 8 bases, with 8 bases of the junction left unmatched. The CDR3 is 15 amino acids. CDR1 MDHEN and CDR2 SYDVKM come from the germline V gene. The CDR3: CASSLGGAGADEQFF. CDR3 nucleotide sequence: TGTGCCAGCAGTTTAGGAGGAGCGGGAGCGGATGAGCAGTTCTTC.

This clonotype has more than one count but fewer than ten. The chain uses TRBV15 and TRBJ1-2; the D is unclear. The CDR3 is 14 amino acids. The V and J ends lost 5 bases and 4 bases respectively, with 14 bases between them. CDR1 and CDR2 (germline): LNHNV, YYDKDF (reference sequence). The CDR3 sequence: CATSPGLTGYGYTF. DNA of the CDR3: TGTGCCACCAGCCCAGGTTTAACGGGCTATGGCTACACCTTC.

This clonotype turned up a few times. The chain carries TRBV6-1 and TRBJ1-2; perhaps TRBD1 as D (5 bases). Germline V gene sequence: CDR1 MNHNS, CDR2 SASEGT. The V end lost 6 bases, the J end lost 0 bases, and 14 bases lay between the germline ends. CDR3 size: 15 residues. This CDR3 reads CASSQTGFTNYGYTF. CDR3 in DNA: TGTGCCAGCAGCCAAACAGGATTTACTAACTATGGCTACACCTTC.

The chain carries TRBV11-2 and TRBJ1-2; D unclear. The V gene lost 4 bases and the J gene lost 5 bases, with 11 bases spanning the gap. This CDR3 region has 13 residues. CDR1 and CDR2 (germline): SGHAT, FQNNGV. CDR3 DNA sequence: TGTGCCAGCAGCTCCGGGCGACGGTATGGCTACACCTTC. This encodes CASSSGRRYGYTF. Together with reference TRBV11-2 and TRBJ1-2, the CDR3 gives the full variable domain: EAGVAQSPRYKIIEKRQSVAFWCNPISGHATLYWYQQILGQGPKLLIQFQNNGVVDDSQLPKDRFSAERLKGVDSTLKIQPAKLEDSAVYLCASSSGRRYGYTFGSGTRLTVV.